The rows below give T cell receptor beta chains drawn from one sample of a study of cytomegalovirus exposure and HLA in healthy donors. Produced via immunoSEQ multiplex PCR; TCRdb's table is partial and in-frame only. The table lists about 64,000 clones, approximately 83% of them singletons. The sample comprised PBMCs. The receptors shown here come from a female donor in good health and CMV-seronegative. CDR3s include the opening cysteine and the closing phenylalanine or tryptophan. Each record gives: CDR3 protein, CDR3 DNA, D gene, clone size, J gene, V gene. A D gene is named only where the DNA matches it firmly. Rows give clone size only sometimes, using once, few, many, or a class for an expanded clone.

cdr3_aa: CASWSGQGNYGYTF
cdr3_nt: TGTGCCAGCTGGTCAGGGCAGGGGAACTATGGCTACACCTTC
d_call: NA
clone_size: few
j_call: TRBJ1-2
v_call: TRBV28

cdr3_aa: CASSTGLFYGYTF
cdr3_nt: TGTGCCAGTAGTACTGGACTTTTCTATGGCTACACCTTC
d_call: NA
clone_size: NA
j_call: TRBJ1-2
v_call: TRBV19

cdr3_aa: CASSLSGGVDRAYEQYF
cdr3_nt: TGTGCCAGCAGCCTGAGTGGGGGGGTGGACAGGGCCTACGAGCAGTACTTC
d_call: NA
clone_size: NA
j_call: TRBJ2-7
v_call: TRBV28

cdr3_aa: CASHPTGGSYEQYF
cdr3_nt: TGTGCCAGCCATCCGACAGGGGGCTCCTACGAGCAGTACTTC
d_call: TRBD1
clone_size: NA
j_call: TRBJ2-7
v_call: TRBV28

cdr3_aa: CASSIQGTRSNEQFF
cdr3_nt: TGTGCCAGTAGTATACAGGGGACTAGGAGCAATGAGCAGTTCTTC
d_call: TRBD2
clone_size: NA
j_call: TRBJ2-1
v_call: TRBV19

cdr3_aa: CASSPRQGALNTEAFF
cdr3_nt: TGCGCCAGCAGCCCAAGACAGGGGGCGCTGAACACTGAAGCTTTCTTT
d_call: TRBD1
clone_size: NA
j_call: TRBJ1-1
v_call: TRBV5-1

cdr3_aa: CASSPGGTWNYGYTF
cdr3_nt: TGTGCCAGCTCACCAGGGGGCACATGGAACTATGGCTACACCTTC
d_call: NA
clone_size: NA
j_call: TRBJ1-2
v_call: TRBV18

cdr3_aa: CASSFLPNSYEQYF
cdr3_nt: TGTGCCAGCAGTTTTCTACCAAACTCCTACGAGCAGTACTTC
d_call: NA
clone_size: NA
j_call: TRBJ2-7
v_call: TRBV28

cdr3_aa: CASSDSNPGLAPNEQFF
cdr3_nt: TGTGCCAGCAGTGACTCCAACCCGGGACTAGCGCCGAATGAGCAGTTCTTC
d_call: TRBD2
clone_size: NA
j_call: TRBJ2-1
v_call: TRBV6-4

cdr3_aa: CSVEGGVGTDTQYF
cdr3_nt: TGCAGCGTTGAAGGGGGGGTTGGCACAGATACGCAGTATTTT
d_call: NA
clone_size: NA
j_call: TRBJ2-3
v_call: TRBV29-1

cdr3_aa: CASSLGTGSRLGPQHF
cdr3_nt: TGTGCCAGCAGCTTGGGGACAGGGAGCCGCCTTGGGCCCCAGCATTTT
d_call: TRBD1
clone_size: NA
j_call: TRBJ1-5
v_call: TRBV5-8

cdr3_aa: CASSESGEPGNTIYF
cdr3_nt: TGTGCCAGCAGTGAGAGTGGAGAGCCTGGAAACACCATATATTTT
d_call: NA
clone_size: NA
j_call: TRBJ1-3
v_call: TRBV25-1

cdr3_aa: CASSLGGTGSYEQYF
cdr3_nt: TGCGCCAGCAGCTTGGGCGGGACGGGATCTTACGAGCAGTACTTC
d_call: NA
clone_size: NA
j_call: TRBJ2-7
v_call: TRBV5-1

cdr3_aa: CASRGTSGYNEQFF
cdr3_nt: TGTGCCAGCAGAGGGACTAGCGGATACAATGAGCAGTTCTTC
d_call: TRBD2
clone_size: NA
j_call: TRBJ2-1
v_call: TRBV2

cdr3_aa: CASSLGPTSSYEQYF
cdr3_nt: TGTGCCAGCAGCTTGGGTCCCACCAGCTCCTACGAGCAGTACTTC
d_call: NA
clone_size: NA
j_call: TRBJ2-7
v_call: TRBV5-6

cdr3_aa: CASSLFVPTTYNEQFF
cdr3_nt: TGTGCCAGCAGCTTATTCGTCCCTACCACCTACAATGAGCAGTTCTTC
d_call: NA
clone_size: NA
j_call: TRBJ2-1
v_call: TRBV27

cdr3_aa: CASSTSGQGDYGYTF
cdr3_nt: NA
d_call: NA
clone_size: NA
j_call: TRBJ1-2
v_call: TRBV28

cdr3_aa: CATSRADSSGNTIYF
cdr3_nt: TGTGCCACCAGCAGAGCGGACAGCTCTGGAAACACCATATATTTT
d_call: NA
clone_size: NA
j_call: TRBJ1-3
v_call: TRBV15

cdr3_aa: CSSSPTPAGVADTQYF
cdr3_nt: TGTTCCAGCAGCCCCACCCCGGCGGGGGTCGCAGATACGCAGTATTTT
d_call: TRBD2
clone_size: NA
j_call: TRBJ2-3
v_call: TRBV7-9

cdr3_aa: CASSQSYRGRGGYTF
cdr3_nt: TGCGCCAGCAGTCAATCGTACAGGGGGCGGGGTGGCTACACCTTC
d_call: TRBD1
clone_size: NA
j_call: TRBJ1-2
v_call: TRBV23-1

cdr3_aa: CASSYYRTGADTQYF
cdr3_nt: TGTGCCAGCAGCTACTACCGGACAGGGGCAGATACGCAGTATTTT
d_call: TRBD1
clone_size: NA
j_call: TRBJ2-3
v_call: TRBV6-5

cdr3_aa: CASSPGLAGYNEQFF
cdr3_nt: TGTGCCAGCAGCCCGGGACTAGCGGGGTACAATGAGCAGTTCTTC
d_call: TRBD2
clone_size: NA
j_call: TRBJ2-1
v_call: TRBV6-5